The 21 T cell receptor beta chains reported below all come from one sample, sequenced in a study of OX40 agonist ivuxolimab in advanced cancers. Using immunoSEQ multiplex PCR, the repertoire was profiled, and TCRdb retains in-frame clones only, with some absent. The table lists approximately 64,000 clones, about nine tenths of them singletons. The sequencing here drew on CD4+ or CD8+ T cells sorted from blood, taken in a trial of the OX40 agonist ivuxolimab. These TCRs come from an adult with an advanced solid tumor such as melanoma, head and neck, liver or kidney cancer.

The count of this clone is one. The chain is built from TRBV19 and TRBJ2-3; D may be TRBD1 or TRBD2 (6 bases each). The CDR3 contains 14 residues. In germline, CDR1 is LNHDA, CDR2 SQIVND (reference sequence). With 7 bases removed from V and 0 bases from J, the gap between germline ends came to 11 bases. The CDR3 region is CASTEGGSTDTQYF. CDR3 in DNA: TGTGCCAGTACCGAAGGGGGGAGCACAGATACGCAGTATTTT.

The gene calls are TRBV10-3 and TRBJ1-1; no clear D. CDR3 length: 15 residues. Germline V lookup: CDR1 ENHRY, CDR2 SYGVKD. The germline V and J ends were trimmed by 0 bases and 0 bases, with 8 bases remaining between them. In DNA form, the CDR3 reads TGTGCCATCAGTGAGTCTGGCAGTCTGAACACTGAAGCTTTCTTT. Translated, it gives CAISESGSLNTEAFF.

The CDR3 reads CASSFTENTEAFF. In nucleotides, the CDR3 is TGTGCCAGCAGTTTTACAGAGAACACTGAAGCTTTCTTT. The rearrangement joins TRBV7-8 to TRBJ1-1; D unclear. The CDR3 is made up of 13 amino acids. V lost 6 bases to trimming and J lost 1 base, with 9 bases between them. Germline CDR1 reads SGHVS; CDR2 reads FQNEAQ.

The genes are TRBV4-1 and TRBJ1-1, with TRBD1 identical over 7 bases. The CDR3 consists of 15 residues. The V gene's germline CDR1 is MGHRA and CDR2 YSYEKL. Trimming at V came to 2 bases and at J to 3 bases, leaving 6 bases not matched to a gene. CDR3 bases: TGCGCCAGCAGCCAAAAGGGGGCCCTGGACACTGAAGCTTTCTTT. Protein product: CASSQKGALDTEAFF.

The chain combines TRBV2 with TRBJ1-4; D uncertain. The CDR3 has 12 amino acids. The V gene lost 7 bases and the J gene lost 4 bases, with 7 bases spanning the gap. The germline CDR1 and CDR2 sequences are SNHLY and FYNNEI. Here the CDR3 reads CASKRINEKLFF. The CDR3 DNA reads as TGTGCCAGCAAACGGATTAATGAAAAACTGTTTTTT. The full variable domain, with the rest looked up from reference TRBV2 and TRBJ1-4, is EPEVTQTPSHQVTQMGQEVILRCVPISNHLYFYWYRQILGQKVEFLVSFYNNEISEKSEIFDDQFSVERPDGSNFTLKIRSTKLEDSAMYFCASKRINEKLFFGSGTQLSVL.

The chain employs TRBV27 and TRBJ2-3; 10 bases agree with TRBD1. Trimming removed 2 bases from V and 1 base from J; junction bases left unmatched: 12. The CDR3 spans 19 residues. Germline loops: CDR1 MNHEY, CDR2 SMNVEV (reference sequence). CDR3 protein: CASSLQGQGPSNGTDTQYF. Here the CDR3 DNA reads TGTGCCAGCAGTTTACAGGGACAGGGGCCTTCGAATGGCACAGATACGCAGTATTTT.

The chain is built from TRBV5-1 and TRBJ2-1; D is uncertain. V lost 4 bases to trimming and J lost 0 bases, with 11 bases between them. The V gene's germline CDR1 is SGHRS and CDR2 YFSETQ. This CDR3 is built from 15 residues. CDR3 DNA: TGCGCCAGCAGCATTGACTCGAGCTCCTACAATGAGCAGTTCTTC. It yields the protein CASSIDSSSYNEQFF.

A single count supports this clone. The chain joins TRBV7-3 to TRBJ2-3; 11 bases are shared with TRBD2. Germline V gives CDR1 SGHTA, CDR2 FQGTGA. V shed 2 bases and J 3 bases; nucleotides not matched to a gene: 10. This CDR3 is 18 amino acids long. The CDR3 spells CASSLYPLSGRGTDTQYF. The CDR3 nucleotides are TGTGCCAGCAGCTTATATCCCCTTAGCGGGAGGGGGACAGATACGCAGTATTTT.

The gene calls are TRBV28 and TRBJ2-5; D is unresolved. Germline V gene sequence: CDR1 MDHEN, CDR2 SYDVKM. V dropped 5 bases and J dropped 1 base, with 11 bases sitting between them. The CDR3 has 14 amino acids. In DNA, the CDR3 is TGTGCCAGCAGTCAACAACTAATCCAAGAGACCCAGTACTTC. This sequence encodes CASSQQLIQETQYF.

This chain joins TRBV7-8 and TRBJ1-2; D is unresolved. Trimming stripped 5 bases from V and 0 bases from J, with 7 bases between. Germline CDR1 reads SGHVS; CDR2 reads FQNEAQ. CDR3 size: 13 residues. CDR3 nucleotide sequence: TGTGCCAGCAGCGTAACGGCTAACTATGGCTACACCTTC. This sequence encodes CASSVTANYGYTF. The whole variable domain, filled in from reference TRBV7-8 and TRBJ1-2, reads GAGVSQSPRYKVAKRGQDVALRCDPISGHVSLFWYQQALGQGPEFLTYFQNEAQLDKSGLPSDRFFAERPEGSVSTLKIQRTQQEDSAVYLCASSVTANYGYTFGSGTRLTVV.

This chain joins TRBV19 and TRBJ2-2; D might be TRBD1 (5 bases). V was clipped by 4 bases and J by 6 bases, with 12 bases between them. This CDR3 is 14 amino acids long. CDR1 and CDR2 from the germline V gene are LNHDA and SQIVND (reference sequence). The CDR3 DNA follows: TGTGCCAGTAGTACCACGACAGACCCCGGGGAGCTGTTTTTT. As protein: CASSTTTDPGELFF.

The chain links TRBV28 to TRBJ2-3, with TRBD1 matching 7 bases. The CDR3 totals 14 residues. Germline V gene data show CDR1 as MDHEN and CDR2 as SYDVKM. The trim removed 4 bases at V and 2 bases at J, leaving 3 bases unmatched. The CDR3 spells CASSSGGPTDTQYF. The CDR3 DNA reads TGTGCCAGCAGTTCAGGGGGACCCACAGATACGCAGTATTTT.

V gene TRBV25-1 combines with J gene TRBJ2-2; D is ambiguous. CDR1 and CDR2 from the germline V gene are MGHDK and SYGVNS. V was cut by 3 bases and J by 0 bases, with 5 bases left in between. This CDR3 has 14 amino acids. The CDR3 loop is CASSDTSNTGELFF. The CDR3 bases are TGTGCCAGCAGTGACACCTCGAACACCGGGGAGCTGTTTTTT.

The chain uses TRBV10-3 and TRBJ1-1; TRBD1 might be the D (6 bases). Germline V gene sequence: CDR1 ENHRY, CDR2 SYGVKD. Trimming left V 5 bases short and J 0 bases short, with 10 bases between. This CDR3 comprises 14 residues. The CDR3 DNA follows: TGTGCCATCAGTTCGGGACAACTGAACACTGAAGCTTTCTTT. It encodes CAISSGQLNTEAFF.

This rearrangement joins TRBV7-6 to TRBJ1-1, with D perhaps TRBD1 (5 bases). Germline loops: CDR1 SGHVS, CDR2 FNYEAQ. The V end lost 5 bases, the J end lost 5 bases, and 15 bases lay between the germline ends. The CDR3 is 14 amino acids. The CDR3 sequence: CASSLNRGWTEAFF. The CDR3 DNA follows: TGTGCCAGCAGCCTTAATAGGGGTTGGACTGAAGCTTTCTTT. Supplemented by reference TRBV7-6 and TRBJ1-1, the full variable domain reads GAGVSQSPRYKVTKRGQDVALRCDPISGHVSLYWYRQALGQGPEFLTYFNYEAQQDKSGLPNDRFSAERPEGSISTLTIQRTEQRDSAMYRCASSLNRGWTEAFFGQGTRLTVV.

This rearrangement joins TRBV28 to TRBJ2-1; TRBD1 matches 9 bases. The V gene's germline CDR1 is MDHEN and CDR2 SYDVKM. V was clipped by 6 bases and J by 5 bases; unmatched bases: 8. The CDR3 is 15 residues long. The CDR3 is CASRHNRGRHNEQFF. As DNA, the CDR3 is TGTGCCAGCAGACATAACAGGGGGCGTCACAATGAGCAGTTCTTC. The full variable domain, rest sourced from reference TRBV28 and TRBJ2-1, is DVKVTQSSRYLVKRTGEKVFLECVQDMDHENMFWYRQDPGLGLRLIYFSYDVKMKEKGDIPEGYSVSREKKERFSLILESASTNQTSMYLCASRHNRGRHNEQFFGPGTRLTVL.

CDR3 sequence: CASSSGTSGRDTQYF. CDR3 nucleotides: TGTGCCAGCAGCTCGGGGACTAGCGGGCGAGATACGCAGTATTTT. The V and J genes are TRBV13 and TRBJ2-3; 12 bases fit TRBD2. Trimming removed 4 bases from V and 5 bases from J; junction bases left unmatched: 4. Per the germline V gene, CDR1 is PRHDT and CDR2 is FYEKMQ (reference sequence). This CDR3 comprises 15 residues.

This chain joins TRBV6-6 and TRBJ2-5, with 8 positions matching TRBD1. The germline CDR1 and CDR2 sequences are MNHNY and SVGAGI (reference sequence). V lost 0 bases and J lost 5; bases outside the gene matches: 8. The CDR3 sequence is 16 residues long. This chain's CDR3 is CASSYSGQGAGETQYF. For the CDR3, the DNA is TGTGCCAGCAGTTACTCTGGGCAGGGGGCGGGGGAGACCCAGTACTTC.

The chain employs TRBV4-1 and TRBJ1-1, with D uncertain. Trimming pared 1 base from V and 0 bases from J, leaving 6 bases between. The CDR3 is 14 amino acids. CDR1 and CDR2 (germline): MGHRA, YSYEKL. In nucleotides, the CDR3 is TGCGCCAGCAGCCAAGTGTCTGTGAACACTGAAGCTTTCTTT. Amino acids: CASSQVSVNTEAFF.

CDR3 region: CASSIRDRVKLNTEAFF. CDR3 nucleotides: TGTGCCAGTAGTATTCGGGACCGGGTGAAACTTAACACTGAAGCTTTCTTT. V usage is TRBV19 and J usage is TRBJ1-1; D is perhaps TRBD1 (5 bases). The CDR3 runs 17 residues. Trimming removed 3 bases at V and 2 bases at J, with 19 bases between. Germline assignment: CDR1 LNHDA and CDR2 SQIVND (reference sequence).

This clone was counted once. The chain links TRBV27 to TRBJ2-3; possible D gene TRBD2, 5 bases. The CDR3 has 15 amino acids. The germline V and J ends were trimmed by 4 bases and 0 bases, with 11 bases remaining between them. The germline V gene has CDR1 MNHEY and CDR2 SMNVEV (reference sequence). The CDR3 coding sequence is TGTGCCAGCAGTTCCCTCGGGGATAGCACAGATACGCAGTATTTT. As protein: CASSSLGDSTDTQYF.